These 15 T cell receptor beta chains were all obtained from the same sample, sequenced in a study of T cell responses to AZD1222 COVID-19 vaccine. TCRdb keeps only in-frame clones here, not all; method: immunoSEQ multiplex PCR. The sample lists 150,000 to 200,000 clones; about 90% were seen once. The specimen comprised peripheral blood, sampled on day 0 of AZD1222 vaccination. The receptors shown here come from an adult in good health.

The rearrangement links TRBV20-1 to TRBJ2-3; no reliable D call. The V gene's germline CDR1 is DFQATT and CDR2 SNEGSKA (reference sequence). The CDR3 contains 11 residues. Trimming took off 6 bases at V and 4 bases at J, with 8 bases between the two ends. CDR3 protein: CSAIGADTQYF. The CDR3 DNA is TGCAGTGCCATTGGGGCAGATACGCAGTATTTT.

This chain connects TRBV3-1 (or the pseudogene TRBV3-2) to TRBJ1-5; 10 nucleotides match TRBD1. V lost 5 bases to trimming and J lost 3 bases; unmatched junction nucleotides: 1. The length of the CDR3 is 14 residues. Per germline, CDR1 LGHDT and CDR2 YNNKEL (reference sequence). The CDR3 here is CASSGTGVNQPQHF. The DNA of the CDR3 is TGTGCCAGCAGCGGGACAGGGGTCAATCAGCCCCAGCATTTT.

The V call is TRBV27, the J call TRBJ2-7; 11 positions agree with TRBD2. Germline V gene lookup returns CDR1 MNHEY and CDR2 SMNVEV (reference sequence). This CDR3 is built from 12 residues. Trimming took 8 bases from V and 3 from J; bases not matched to a gene: 0. The CDR3 coding sequence is TGTGCCAGCGGGACTAGCGGCTACGAGCAGTACTTC. Protein sequence: CASGTSGYEQYF.

In regard to this clone: The same CDR3 is also encoded by other DNA sequences in this sample. The rearrangement uses TRBV5-1 and TRBJ1-5, with 7 bases aligning to TRBD1. Germline V gene lookup returns CDR1 SGHRS and CDR2 YFSETQ. The CDR3 runs 14 residues. Trimming removed 0 bases from V and 6 bases from J; junction bases left unmatched: 3. The CDR3 DNA reads as TGCGCCAGCAGCTTGGAGGGGGCAGGTCAGCCCCAGCATTTT. It is translated as CASSLEGAGQPQHF. The full variable domain, its missing parts supplied by reference TRBV5-1 and TRBJ1-5, is KAGVTQTPRYLIKTRGQQVTLSCSPISGHRSVSWYQQTPGQGLQFLFEYFSETQRNKGNFPGRFSGRQFSNSRSEMNVSTLELGDSALYLCASSLEGAGQPQHFGDGTRLSIL.

The rearrangement uses TRBV6-5 and TRBJ2-5; TRBD1 aligns across 8 bases. CDR1 is MNHEY, CDR2 SVGAGI, per germline. There are 15 residues in the CDR3. Trimming cost V 0 bases and J 8 bases; bases outside gene matches: 8. The CDR3: CASSYSGTGGLTQYF. The CDR3 DNA follows: TGTGCCAGCAGTTACTCGGGTACAGGGGGTTTAACCCAGTACTTC.

This chain connects TRBV30 to TRBJ1-1, with TRBD1 matching 8 bases. J lost 2 bases, V lost 1 base, and 3 bases had no gene match. The CDR3 is 14 residues long. Germline V gene sequence: CDR1 GTSNPN, CDR2 SVGIG (reference sequence). The CDR3 protein is CAWSEQGDNTEAFF. CDR3 nucleotides: TGTGCCTGGAGTGAACAGGGGGACAACACTGAAGCTTTCTTT.

The chain has TRBV28 and TRBJ1-5; D perhaps matches TRBD1 (5 bases). Germline-derived CDR1 and CDR2 are MDHEN and SYDVKM. There are 16 residues in the CDR3. Deletions cut 6 bases from V and 4 bases from J, with 19 bases between. The CDR3 nucleotides read TGTGCCAGCAGGCCTTCGGGGGGTTTTGCTAATCAGCCCCAGCATTTT. It yields the protein CASRPSGGFANQPQHF.

This chain connects TRBV5-1 to TRBJ1-6; D is perhaps TRBD1 (6 bases). This CDR3 is 17 amino acids long. Germline CDR1 and CDR2: SGHRS and YFSETQ. Deletions cut 3 bases from V and 0 bases from J, with 13 bases between. CDR3 loop: CASSSQGPSSYNSPLHF. DNA for the CDR3: TGCGCCAGCAGCTCCCAGGGGCCGAGCTCCTATAATTCACCCCTCCACTTT.

The chain links TRBV12-5 to TRBJ2-5, with TRBD2 identical over 8 bases. Germline values: CDR1 LGHNT, CDR2 FRNRAP. This CDR3 contains 15 residues. The V and J ends lost 0 bases and 2 bases, in that order; junction bases with no gene match: 2. The CDR3 coding sequence is TGTGCTAGTGGTTTGGTCACTAGCGGACAAGAGACCCAGTACTTC. It is translated as CASGLVTSGQETQYF.

The chain joins TRBV6-6 to TRBJ2-2; TRBD1 matches 8 bases. The germline V gene has CDR1 MNHNY and CDR2 SVGAGI (reference sequence). This CDR3 is 13 amino acids long. Trimming removed 10 bases from V and 6 bases from J; junction bases left unmatched: 7. CDR3 coding DNA: TGTGCCACCCCGACAGGGGAGGCCGGGGAGCTGTTTTTT. Amino acid sequence: CATPTGEAGELFF.

This rearrangement joins TRBV10-3 to TRBJ2-2; possibly TRBD1 or TRBD2 for D (7 bases each). The CDR3 extends over 17 amino acids. From germline, CDR1 is ENHRY and CDR2 SYGVKD. V lost 10 bases and J lost 2, with 23 bases in between. For the CDR3, the DNA is TGTGCCACCCCCAGGGGGGCGGGAGATGGTAACACCGGGGAGCTGTTTTTT. This gives the protein CATPRGAGDGNTGELFF.

A word on this clone: One junction end does not reproduce the germline sequence, and a read error may be involved. The chain links TRBV27 to TRBJ2-7; TRBD2 matches at 9 bases. Germline V lookup: CDR1 MNHEY, CDR2 SMNVEV (reference sequence). The CDR3 extends over 13 amino acids. The CDR3 loop reads CASSLTPGQREVF. For the CDR3, the DNA is TGTGCCAGCAGTTTAACACCGGGACAGCGGGAGGTCTTC.

The chain uses TRBV24-1 and TRBJ2-1; D perhaps matches TRBD1 (5 bases). The CDR3 is made up of 17 amino acids. Trimming shortened V by 2 bases and J by 0 bases, and 13 bases separated the two germline ends. The V gene's germline CDR1 is KGHDR and CDR2 SFDVKD. In DNA, the CDR3 is TGTGCCACCAGTGATTACCGAAGGGGCCTCTCCTACAATGAGCAGTTCTTC. Amino acid sequence: CATSDYRRGLSYNEQFF.

With respect to this clone: Distinct nucleotide sequences in the sample also encode this CDR3. The V call is TRBV28, the J call TRBJ1-2, with D tentatively TRBD1 (6 bases). Germline assignment: CDR1 MDHEN and CDR2 SYDVKM. This CDR3 has 14 residues. V was clipped by 6 bases and J by 4 bases, with 15 bases between them. DNA for the CDR3: TGTGCCAGCAGCCTACAGGGAGCACCCTATGGCTACACCTTC. As protein: CASSLQGAPYGYTF.

Here the CDR3 reads CASSLGWGASQPQHF. CDR3 sequence (DNA): TGTGCCAGCAGCTTAGGGTGGGGGGCGAGTCAGCCCCAGCATTTT. V usage is TRBV7-2 and J usage is TRBJ1-5; D perhaps matches TRBD1 (6 bases). The CDR3 covers 15 residues. CDR1 is SGHTA and CDR2 is FQGNSA in the germline V gene. Between the trimmed V and J ends, which lost 1 base and 6 bases, there was a span of 13 bases.